The rows below give T cell receptor beta chains drawn from one sample of a study of identical twins. TCRdb independently ran MiXCR on the 5' RACE reads; one entry per CDR3 protein. The sample has 350,000 or so distinct CDR3 sequences, around 9.7% seen once; the top ten hold roughly 9%. The specimen sequenced was naive T cells sorted from blood. Receptors were obtained from a woman in her forties or fifties in good health. Each CDR3 is given with its conserved first and last residue. D genes are given only for firm matches. Clone size is shown for a subset of rows, as once, few, many or a class of expanded clone.

cdr3_aa,cdr3_nt,v_call,clone_size,j_call,d_call
CASSQDMGLQAFF,TGTGCCAGCAGCCAAGATATGGGTTTACAAGCTTTCTTT,TRBV3-1,-,TRBJ1-1,-
CASSLEVGLPHEQYF,TGCGCCAGCAGCTTGGAGGTGGGACTACCCCACGAGCAGTACTTC,TRBV5-1,few,TRBJ2-7,TRBD2
CASSITSGGGEEVF,TGTGCCAGCAGTATAACCTCCGGAGGGGGCGAAGAGGTCTTT,TRBV12-3/TRBV12-4,-,TRBJ1-1,TRBD1
CASSRTSGSVGELFF,TGTGCCAGCAGCCGGACTAGCGGTTCTGTCGGGGAGCTGTTTTTT,TRBV12-3/TRBV12-4,many,TRBJ2-2,TRBD2
CSVGDRVGEQYF,TGCAGCGTTGGGGACAGGGTAGGCGAGCAGTACTTC,TRBV29-1,many,TRBJ2-7,TRBD1
CASSFGLNPNQPQHF,TGTGCCAGCAGTTTCGGGCTTAATCCTAATCAGCCCCAGCATTTT,TRBV28,few,TRBJ1-5,-
CATSDNHNEQFF,TGTGCCACCAGTGATAATCACAATGAGCAGTTCTTC,TRBV24-1,few,TRBJ2-1,-
CATSDDREGQFF,TGTGCCACCAGTGATGACAGGGAAGGGCAGTTCTTC,TRBV24-1,many,TRBJ2-1,TRBD1
CSASFRGLLEAFF,TGCAGTGCTAGCTTCAGGGGGCTATTGGAAGCTTTCTTT,TRBV20-1,many,TRBJ1-1,TRBD1
CASSTLKWDTANTGELFF,TGTGCCAGCAGTACCCTGAAATGGGATACCGCGAACACCGGGGAGCTGTTTTTT,TRBV12-3/TRBV12-4,-,TRBJ2-2,-
CSALRLAGSRDEQYF,TGCAGTGCGCTGAGACTAGCGGGAAGTCGGGACGAGCAGTACTTC,TRBV20-1,many,TRBJ2-7,TRBD2
CASSQLLAGEYEQYF,TGTGCCAGCAGCCAGCTTCTAGCGGGAGAGTACGAGCAGTACTTC,TRBV3-1,-,TRBJ2-7,TRBD2
CASSGGYTEAFF,TGCGCCAGCAGCGGCGGGTACACTGAAGCTTTCTTT,TRBV5-1,few,TRBJ1-1,-
CASSQDTTYREANDCLAFF,TGTGCCAGCAGCCAAGATACCACTTACAGGGAGGCTAACGATTGCTTAGCTTTCTTT,TRBV4-2,many,TRBJ1-1,-
CASSMGGSGIHNEQFF,TGTGCCAGTAGTATGGGGGGTAGCGGGATCCACAATGAGCAGTTCTTC,TRBV19,-,TRBJ2-1,TRBD2
CSARSSQGNTEAFF,TGCAGTGCTAGGTCCTCTCAGGGGAACACTGAAGCTTTCTTT,TRBV20-1,once,TRBJ1-1,-
CSAQRPPNEQFF,TGCAGTGCTCAGAGGCCCCCAAATGAGCAGTTCTTC,TRBV20-1,-,TRBJ2-1,-
CATSGPGVEQYF,TGTGCCACCAGTGGGCCGGGGGTCGAGCAGTACTTC,TRBV24-1,few,TRBJ2-7,-
CASRAPGGNSEQYF,TGTGCCAGCAGAGCCCCGGGAGGGAACTCCGAGCAGTACTTC,TRBV27,-,TRBJ2-7,TRBD2
CASAGMEGFGYTF,TGTGCCAGCGCTGGGATGGAAGGGTTTGGCTACACCTTC,TRBV2,-,TRBJ1-2,-
CASSEWTSGNTIYF,TGTGCCAGCAGTGAATGGACCTCTGGAAACACCATATATTTT,TRBV25-1,many,TRBJ1-3,-
CSAPGTGGYEQYF,TGCAGTGCTCCCGGGACAGGGGGGTACGAGCAGTACTTC,TRBV20-1,few,TRBJ2-7,TRBD1
CASAWGSGQGAYEQYF,TGTGCCAGCGCATGGGGGTCGGGACAGGGGGCCTACGAGCAGTACTTC,TRBV12-3/TRBV12-4,many,TRBJ2-7,TRBD1
CASSQDLGETQYF,TGTGCCAGCAGCCAAGATCTTGGGGAGACCCAGTACTTC,TRBV14,-,TRBJ2-5,-
CASSLKREWVEQFF,TGCGCCAGCAGCTTGAAGCGGGAGTGGGTTGAGCAGTTCTTC,TRBV5-1,-,TRBJ2-1,TRBD2
CASSQAGGETQYF,TGTGCCAGCAGCCAAGCGGGGGGAGAGACCCAGTACTTC,TRBV7-9,-,TRBJ2-5,TRBD2
CSARDHVGARNYGYTF,TGCAGTGCTAGAGATCACGTCGGGGCCCGGAACTATGGCTACACCTTC,TRBV20-1,many,TRBJ1-2,-
CSARALTGALGTDTQYF,TGCAGTGCTAGAGCCTTGACCGGCGCTCTCGGCACAGATACGCAGTATTTT,TRBV20-1,-,TRBJ2-3,-
CASGGDEQYF,TGTGCCAGCGGCGGTGACGAGCAGTACTTC,TRBV3-1,-,TRBJ2-7,-
CASSPHGGREVGYTF,TGTGCCAGCAGCCCCCACGGAGGCCGTGAGGTTGGCTACACCTTC,TRBV9,-,TRBJ1-2,-
CASSLEDSYGYTF,TGCGCCAGCAGCTTGGAGGACAGCTATGGCTACACCTTC,TRBV5-1,many,TRBJ1-2,-
CASSQPRRSYEQYF,TGCGCCAGCAGCCAACCCAGGAGATCCTACGAGCAGTACTTC,TRBV4-1,-,TRBJ2-7,-
CASSYYANTGELFF,TGTGCCAGCAGTTACTACGCGAACACCGGGGAGCTGTTTTTT,TRBV6-5,few,TRBJ2-2,-
CASSPGGIERYEQFF,TGTGCCAGCAGCCCAGGGGGGATCGAGCGGTATGAGCAGTTCTTC,TRBV7-8,few,TRBJ2-1,-
CASSEGGRRDTDTQYF,TGTGCCAGCAGTGAGGGCGGGAGGAGGGACACAGATACGCAGTATTTT,TRBV2,few,TRBJ2-3,TRBD2